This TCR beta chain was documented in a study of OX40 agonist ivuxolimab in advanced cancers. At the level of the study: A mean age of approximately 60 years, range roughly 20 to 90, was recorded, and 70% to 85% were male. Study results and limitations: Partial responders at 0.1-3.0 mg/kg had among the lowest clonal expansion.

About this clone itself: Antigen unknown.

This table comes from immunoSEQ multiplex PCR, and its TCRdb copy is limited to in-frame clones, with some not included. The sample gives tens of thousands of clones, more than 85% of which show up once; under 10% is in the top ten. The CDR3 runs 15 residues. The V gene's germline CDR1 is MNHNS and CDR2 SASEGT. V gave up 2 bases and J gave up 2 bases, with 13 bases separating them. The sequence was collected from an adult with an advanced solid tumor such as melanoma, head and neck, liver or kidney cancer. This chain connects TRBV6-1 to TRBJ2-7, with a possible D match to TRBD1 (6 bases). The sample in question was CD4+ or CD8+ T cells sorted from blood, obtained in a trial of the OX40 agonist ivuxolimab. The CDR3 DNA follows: TGTGCCAGCAGTGAATCAAGGACAGCCCCCTACGAGCAGTACTTC. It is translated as CASSESRTAPYEQYF.